This T cell receptor beta chain was sequenced in a study of siplizumab effects on memory and regulatory T cells. Assays covered roughly 10^5 TCR templates per sample. TCRdb's table, derived via immunoSEQ multiplex PCR, lists solely in-frame clones and lacks some. The data show about 85,000 clones, with 95% seen just once and around 18% held by the top ten. The germline V gene encodes CDR1 SGHTA and CDR2 FQGTGA. V was clipped by 5 bases and J by 7 bases; unmatched bases: 9. This CDR3 has 14 amino acids. Study results and limitations: It seemed that naive T cells were more diverse than memory cells and were major contributors to the alloresponse. Proliferating Tregs from siplizumab cultures lacked functional confirmation of suppression.

Turning to this clone: The antigen is undetermined.

The TCR sequence derives from a human donor in good health. The chain couples TRBV7-3 to TRBJ2-7, with 9 bases fitting TRBD1. Sequencing was done on a sample of CD8+ T cells sorted from blood. CDR3 residues: CASSRTGDHVEQYF. CDR3 nucleotides: TGTGCCAGCAGCCGGACAGGGGACCACGTGGAGCAGTACTTC.